The 3 T cell receptor beta chains below were found in one sample sequenced in a study of human T cells and chemical hapten exposure. TCRdb redid the calling of the RACE reads with MiXCR, one entry per CDR3 protein. This table has around 100,000 distinct CDR3 sequences, 10% to 14% appearing once. The time point here: pre-sensitization, week 0. As for treatment: therapeutic diphenylcyclopropenone sensitization with weekly scalp DPC. The sequencing used whole blood, collected in connection with sensitization to the hapten diphenylcyclopropenone (DPC). The origin of the receptors is a woman between 55 and 75 years old with alopecia areata. Some clones in this sample may be carry-over from other donors' samples.

This clonotype appeared many times. DNA of the CDR3: TGCGCCAGCAGCGAGAATAGTGGGTCCTACAATGAGCAGTTCTTC. Encoded protein: CASSENSGSYNEQFF. The chain recombines TRBV5-1 with TRBJ2-1, with D unresolved. The CDR3 extends over 15 amino acids. The V end lost 4 bases, the J end lost 1 base, and 12 bases lay between the germline ends. CDR1 is SGHRS, CDR2 YFSETQ, per germline.

This clonotype was counted many times. The chain uses TRBV7-8 and TRBJ1-1, with D hard to call. Germline assignment: CDR1 SGHVS and CDR2 FQNEAQ. The CDR3 is 16 amino acids. The V end was cut by 0 bases, the J end by 1 base, with 12 bases between. CDR3 bases: TGTGCCAGCAGCTTAGCCCCTATTGGGGAGAACACTGAAGCTTTCTTT. Its translation: CASSLAPIGENTEAFF.

This clonotype was counted between two and nine times. The chain joins TRBV30 to TRBJ1-2; maybe TRBD1 (5 bases). CDR3 length: 13 residues. Germline V gene data show CDR1 as GTSNPN and CDR2 as SVGIG (reference sequence). Trimming removed 3 bases at V and 6 bases at J, with 14 bases between. The CDR3 DNA reads as TGTGCCTGGAGCCCGGGACCTGGGAATGGCTACACCTTC. Protein: CAWSPGPGNGYTF.